The clone carrying this T cell receptor (beta chain) was counted between two and nine times. This sample stems from a study of beta chain features in type 1 diabetes. From germline, CDR1 is SGHTA and CDR2 FQGNSA. There are 14 residues in the CDR3. V was cut by 2 bases and J by 2 bases, with 7 bases left in between. Investigators reverse transcribed all isolated RNA, so they sequenced expressed TCRB transcripts. This table comes from immunoSEQ multiplex PCR, and its TCRdb copy is limited to in-frame clones, with some not included. The sample lists roughly 300,000 clones, approximately 14% occurring once.

Sequenced sample: central memory CD4+ T cells from blood. This receptor was taken from a young man in good health. The V call is TRBV7-2, the J call TRBJ2-1; maybe TRBD2 (5 bases). This chain's CDR3 is CASSLYGAYNEQFF. CDR3 nucleotide sequence: TGTGCCAGCAGCTTATACGGGGCCTACAATGAGCAGTTCTTC.